This T cell receptor (beta chain) appears in the sequencing data of a study of T cell clonality in common variable immunodeficiency. This clone was detected ten times or more. The target antigen is unknown. The read is 3 residues too short to cover the CDR3 end, so that end is filled in from the germline J gene. General study points: Compared with healthy controls, CVID subjects showed increased TCRbeta clonality, mostly in about a third. Common variable immunodeficiency TCR beta sequences reportedly had fewer deletions and N-nucleotide insertions.

Data came from immunoSEQ multiplex PCR; TCRdb stores just in-frame clones and leaves some out. The profile covers about 81,000 clones, none occurring a single time. Germline V gene data show CDR1 as GTSNPN and CDR2 as SVGIG (reference sequence). The CDR3 sequence is 18 residues long. V was pared by 5 bases and J by 1 base, with 23 bases between. This chain connects TRBV30 to TRBJ1-4; D gene ambiguous. Sequenced: peripheral blood mononuclear cells. The sequence was obtained from a person between 18 and 75 years old in good health. The covered CDR3 bases are TGTGCCTGGCGATCCCTAGCGGGTGGACTTGTAACTAATGAAAAA. Translation gives CAWRSLAGGLVTNEK. The CDR3 as a whole reads CAWRSLAGGLVTNEKLFF.